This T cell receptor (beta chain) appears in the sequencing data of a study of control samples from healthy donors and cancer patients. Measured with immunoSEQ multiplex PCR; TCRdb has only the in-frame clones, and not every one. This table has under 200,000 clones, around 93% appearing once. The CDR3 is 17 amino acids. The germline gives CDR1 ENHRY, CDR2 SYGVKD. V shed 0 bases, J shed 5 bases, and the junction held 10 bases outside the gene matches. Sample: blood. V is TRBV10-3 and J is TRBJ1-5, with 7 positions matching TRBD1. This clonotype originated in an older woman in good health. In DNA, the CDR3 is TGTGCCATCAGTGAGTCGGAGGGCAGGGGGTTTGATCAGCCCCAGCATTTT. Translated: CAISESEGRGFDQPQHF.